This T cell receptor (beta chain) was recorded in a study of T cell responses to AZD1222 COVID-19 vaccine. General observations from the study: Repertoires were sampled only after the peak T cell response. Clonal diversity was possibly underestimated; the donors were predominantly white British and more often female. Among vaccine-associated CD4 TCRs, coverage spanned spike, with dominance at 160-218 and 743-854.

Sequencing used immunoSEQ multiplex PCR; TCRdb keeps in-frame clones, though not all of them. The table records fewer than 130,000 clones, 94% of them present only once. Germline CDR1 is SNHLY and CDR2 is FYNNEI. Trimming took off 10 bases at V and 8 bases at J, with 14 bases between the two ends. This CDR3 is 11 amino acids long. As to this clone: Its antigen is unidentified.

The sample here was peripheral blood, taken 28 days after the second AZD1222 dose. This chain uses TRBV2 with TRBJ1-1, with D maybe TRBD1 (6 bases). This clonotype was obtained from an adult who received the AZD1222 COVID-19 vaccine. The CDR3 nucleotides read TGTGCCACCAAAAGGGGGACAGAAGCTTTCTTT. It encodes CATKRGTEAFF.